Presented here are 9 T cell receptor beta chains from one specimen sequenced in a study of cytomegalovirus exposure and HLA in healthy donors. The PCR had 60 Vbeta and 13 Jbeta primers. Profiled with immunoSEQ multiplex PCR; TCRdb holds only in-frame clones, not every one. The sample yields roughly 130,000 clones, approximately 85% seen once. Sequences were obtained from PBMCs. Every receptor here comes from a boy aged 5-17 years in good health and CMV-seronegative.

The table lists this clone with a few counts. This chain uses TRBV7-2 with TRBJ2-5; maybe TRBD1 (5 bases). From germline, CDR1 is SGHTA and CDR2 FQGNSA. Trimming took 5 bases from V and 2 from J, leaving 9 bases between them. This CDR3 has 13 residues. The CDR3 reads CASSPRTQETQYF. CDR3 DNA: TGTGCCAGCAGCCCAAGGACACAAGAGACCCAGTACTTC.

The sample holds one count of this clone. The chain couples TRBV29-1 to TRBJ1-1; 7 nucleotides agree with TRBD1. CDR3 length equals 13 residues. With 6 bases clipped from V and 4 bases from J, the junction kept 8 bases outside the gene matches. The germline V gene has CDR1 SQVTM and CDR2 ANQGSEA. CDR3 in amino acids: CSVATGYTTEAFF. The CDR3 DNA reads TGCAGCGTAGCGACAGGGTATACCACTGAAGCTTTCTTT.

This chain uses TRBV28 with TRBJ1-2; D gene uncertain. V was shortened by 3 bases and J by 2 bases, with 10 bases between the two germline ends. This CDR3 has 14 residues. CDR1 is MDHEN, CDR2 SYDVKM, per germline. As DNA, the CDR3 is TGTGCCAGCAGTTTGGTCAGGTCAAACTATGGCTACACCTTC. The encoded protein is CASSLVRSNYGYTF.

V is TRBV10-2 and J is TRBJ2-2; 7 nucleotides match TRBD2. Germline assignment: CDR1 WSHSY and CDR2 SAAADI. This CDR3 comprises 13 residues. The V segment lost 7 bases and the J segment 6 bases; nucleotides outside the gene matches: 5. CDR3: CASIQAGPGELFF. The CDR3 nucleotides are TGCGCCAGCATACAAGCGGGGCCCGGGGAGCTGTTTTTT.

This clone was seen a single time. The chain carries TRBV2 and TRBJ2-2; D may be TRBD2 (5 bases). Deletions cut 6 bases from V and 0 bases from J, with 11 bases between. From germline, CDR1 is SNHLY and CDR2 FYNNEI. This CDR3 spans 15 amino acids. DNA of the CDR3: TGTGCCAGCAGGTCGGGGTCTGCGAACACCGGGGAGCTGTTTTTT. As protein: CASRSGSANTGELFF.

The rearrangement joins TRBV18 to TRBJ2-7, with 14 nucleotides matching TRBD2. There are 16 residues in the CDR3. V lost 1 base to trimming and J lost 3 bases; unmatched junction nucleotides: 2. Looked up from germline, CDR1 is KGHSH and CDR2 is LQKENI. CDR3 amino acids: CASSPRTSGGNYEQYF. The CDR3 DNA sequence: TGTGCCAGCTCACCACGGACTAGCGGGGGGAACTACGAGCAGTACTTC.

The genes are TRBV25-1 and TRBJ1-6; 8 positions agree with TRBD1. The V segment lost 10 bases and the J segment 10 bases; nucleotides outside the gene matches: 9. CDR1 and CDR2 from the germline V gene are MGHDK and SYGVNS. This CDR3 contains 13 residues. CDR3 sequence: CATRDRFHSPLHF. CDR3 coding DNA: TGTGCCACCAGGGACAGGTTTCACTCACCCCTCCACTTT.

CDR3: CASSLAGGAIYEQYF. As DNA, the CDR3 is TGTGCCAGCAGTTTAGCGGGGGGCGCAATCTACGAGCAGTACTTC. This chain links TRBV27 with TRBJ2-7; 8 nucleotides agree with TRBD2. The germline gives CDR1 MNHEY, CDR2 SMNVEV (reference sequence). The CDR3 loop spans 15 amino acids. V lost 2 bases, J lost 3 bases, and 6 bases stayed unmatched.

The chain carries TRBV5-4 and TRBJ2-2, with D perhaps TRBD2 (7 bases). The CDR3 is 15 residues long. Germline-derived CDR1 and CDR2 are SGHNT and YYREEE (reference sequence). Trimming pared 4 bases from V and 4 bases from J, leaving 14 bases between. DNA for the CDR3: TGTGCCAGCAGCCCTGGGGGGGCCGTCACCGGGGAGCTGTTTTTT. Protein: CASSPGGAVTGELFF.